These 5 T cell receptor beta chains came from one sample sequenced in a study of molecular identifiers for immune sequencing clone quantification. TCRdb reanalysed the PCR reads using MiXCR and keeps one entry per CDR3 protein. The sample shows around 13,000 distinct CDR3 sequences, about 16% of them seen only once. Sequenced: naive CD8+ T cells from blood, with Jurkat cell RNA spiked in. Indicated subset: FACS-sorted CD8+CD4-CCR7+CD45RA+ naive T cells. Receptor source: a human donor in good health. Some libraries in this study had Jurkat cell RNA spiked in.

This clonotype was counted many times. The V and J genes are TRBV4-2 and TRBJ1-5, with D possibly TRBD1 on 5 matching bases. The V end lost 4 bases, the J end lost 6 bases, and 16 bases lay between the germline ends. Germline loops: CDR1 LGHNA, CDR2 YNFKEQ. The CDR3 covers 15 residues. The CDR3, as DNA: TGTGCCAGCAGCCTCCGAATCGATGGGGGTCAGCCCCAGCATTTT. Encoded protein: CASSLRIDGGQPQHF.

The rearrangement joins TRBV27 to TRBJ2-2; TRBD2 aligns across 11 bases. CDR1 and CDR2 from the germline V gene are MNHEY and SMNVEV (reference sequence). Losses at the gene ends were 5 bases for V and 1 base for J; bases not matched to a gene: 6. The CDR3 spans 17 residues. The CDR3 DNA follows: TGTGCCAGCAGTACCCCGGGACTAGCGGAGAACACCGGGGAGCTGTTTTTT. Protein: CASSTPGLAENTGELFF.

This clonotype was picked up many times. This chain links TRBV12-3 or TRBV12-4 with TRBJ1-2, with D tentatively TRBD1 (6 bases). The V and J ends lost 7 bases and 8 bases respectively, with 17 bases between them. The CDR3 spans 13 residues. The DNA of the CDR3 is TGTGCCAGCACCGTCCAGGGGTCTCAAGGCTACACCTTC. Residues: CASTVQGSQGYTF.

This rearrangement joins TRBV20-1 to TRBJ2-1; 7 nucleotides agree with TRBD2. Germline V CDR1 and CDR2: DFQATT, SNEGSKA (reference sequence). The CDR3 consists of 13 residues. The J segment lost 10 bases and the V segment lost 2 bases, leaving 8 bases of the junction unmatched. The CDR3 DNA sequence: TGCAGTGCTAGAAAGTCCCCCGGGGGGGAGCAGTTCTTC. This codes for CSARKSPGGEQFF.

This clonotype was counted at least ten times. The DNA of the CDR3 is TGCGCCAGCAGCTTGGGGCCAACCGGACTAGTTAACTACGAGCAGTACTTC. Protein product: CASSLGPTGLVNYEQYF. This sequence joins TRBV5-1 and TRBJ2-7; 7 bases align to TRBD2. V lost 0 bases, J lost 3 bases, and 12 bases stayed unmatched. The CDR3 totals 17 residues. Germline V gene data show CDR1 as SGHRS and CDR2 as YFSETQ.